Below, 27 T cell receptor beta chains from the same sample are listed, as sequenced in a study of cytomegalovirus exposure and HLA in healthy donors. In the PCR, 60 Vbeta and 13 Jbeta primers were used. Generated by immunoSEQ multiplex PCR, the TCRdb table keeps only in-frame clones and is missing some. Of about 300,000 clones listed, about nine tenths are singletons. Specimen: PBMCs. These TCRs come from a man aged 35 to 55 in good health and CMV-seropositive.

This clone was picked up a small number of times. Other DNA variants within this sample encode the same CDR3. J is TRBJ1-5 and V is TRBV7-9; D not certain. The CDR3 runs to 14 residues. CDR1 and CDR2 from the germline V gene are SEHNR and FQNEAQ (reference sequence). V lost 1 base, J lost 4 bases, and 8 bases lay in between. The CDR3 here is CASSLGGYNQPQHF. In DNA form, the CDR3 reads TGTGCCAGCAGCTTAGGAGGGTATAATCAGCCCCAGCATTTT. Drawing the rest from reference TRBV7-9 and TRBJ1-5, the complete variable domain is DTGVSQNPRHKITKRGQNVTFRCDPISEHNRLYWYRQTLGQGPEFLTYFQNEAQLEKSRLLSDRFSAERPKGSFSTLEIQRTEQGDSAMYLCASSLGGYNQPQHFGDGTRLSIL.

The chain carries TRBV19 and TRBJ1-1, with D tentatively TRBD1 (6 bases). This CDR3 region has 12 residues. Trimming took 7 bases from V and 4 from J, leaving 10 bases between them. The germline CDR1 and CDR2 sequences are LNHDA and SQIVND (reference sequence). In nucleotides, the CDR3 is TGTGCCAGTAAGGGAGGGGGCACTGAAGCTTTCTTT. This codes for CASKGGGTEAFF.

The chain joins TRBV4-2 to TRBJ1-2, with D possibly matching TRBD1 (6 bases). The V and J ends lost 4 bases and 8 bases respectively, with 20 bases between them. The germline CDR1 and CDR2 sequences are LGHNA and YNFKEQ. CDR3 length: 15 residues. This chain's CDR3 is CASSPSDGGGLGYTF. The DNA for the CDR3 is TGTGCCAGCAGCCCGTCTGACGGTGGGGGCTTAGGCTACACCTTC.

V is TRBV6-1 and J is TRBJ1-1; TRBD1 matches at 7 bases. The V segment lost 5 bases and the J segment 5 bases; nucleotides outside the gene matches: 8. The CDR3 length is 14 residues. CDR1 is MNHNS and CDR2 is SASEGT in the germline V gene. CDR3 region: CASSKTGLVTEAFF. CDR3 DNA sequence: TGTGCCAGCAGTAAGACAGGGCTGGTTACTGAAGCTTTCTTT.

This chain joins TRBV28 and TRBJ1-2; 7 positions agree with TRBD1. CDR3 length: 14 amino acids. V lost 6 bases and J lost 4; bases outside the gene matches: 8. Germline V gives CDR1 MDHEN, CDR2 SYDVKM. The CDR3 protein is CASSRTGITYGYTF. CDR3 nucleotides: TGTGCCAGCAGCAGGACAGGAATCACCTATGGCTACACCTTC.

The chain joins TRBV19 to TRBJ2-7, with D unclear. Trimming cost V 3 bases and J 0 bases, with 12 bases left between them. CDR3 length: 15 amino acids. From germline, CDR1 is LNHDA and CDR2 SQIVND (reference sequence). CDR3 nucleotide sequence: TGTGCCAGTAGTATTTCAGGCGCCGACTCCTACGAGCAGTACTTC. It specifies CASSISGADSYEQYF.

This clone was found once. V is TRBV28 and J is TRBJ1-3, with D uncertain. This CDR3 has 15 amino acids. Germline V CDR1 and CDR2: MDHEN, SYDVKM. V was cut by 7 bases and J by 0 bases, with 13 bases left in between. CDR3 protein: CASTPSGSSGNTIYF. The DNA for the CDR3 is TGTGCCAGCACCCCTAGTGGGAGCTCTGGAAACACCATATATTTT. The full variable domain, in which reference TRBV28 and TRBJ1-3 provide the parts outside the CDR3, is DVKVTQSSRYLVKRTGEKVFLECVQDMDHENMFWYRQDPGLGLRLIYFSYDVKMKEKGDIPEGYSVSREKKERFSLILESASTNQTSMYLCASTPSGSSGNTIYFGEGSWLTVV.

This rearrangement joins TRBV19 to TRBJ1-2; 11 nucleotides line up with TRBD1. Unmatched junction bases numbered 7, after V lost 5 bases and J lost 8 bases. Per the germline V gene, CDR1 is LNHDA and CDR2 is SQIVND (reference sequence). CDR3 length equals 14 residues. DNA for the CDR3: TGTGCCAGTAGTGTGGGGACAGGGGGACTGGGCTACACCTTC. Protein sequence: CASSVGTGGLGYTF.

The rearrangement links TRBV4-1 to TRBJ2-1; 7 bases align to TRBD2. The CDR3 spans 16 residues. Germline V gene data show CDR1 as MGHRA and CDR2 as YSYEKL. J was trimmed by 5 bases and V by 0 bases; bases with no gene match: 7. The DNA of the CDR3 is TGCGCCAGCAGCCAAGATCTATTGACTAGCAACAATGAGCAGTTCTTC. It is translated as CASSQDLLTSNNEQFF.

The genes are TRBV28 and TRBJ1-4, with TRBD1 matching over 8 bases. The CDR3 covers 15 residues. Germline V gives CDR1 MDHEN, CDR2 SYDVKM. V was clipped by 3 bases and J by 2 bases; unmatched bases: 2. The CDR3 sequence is CASSLNRGTNEKLFF. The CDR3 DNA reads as TGTGCCAGCAGTTTGAACAGGGGGACTAATGAAAAACTGTTTTTT.

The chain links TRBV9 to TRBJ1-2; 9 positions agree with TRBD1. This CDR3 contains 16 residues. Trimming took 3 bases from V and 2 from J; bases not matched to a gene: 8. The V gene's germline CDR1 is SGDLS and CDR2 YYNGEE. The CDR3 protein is CASSAAGTGLNYGYTF. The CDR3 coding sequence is TGTGCCAGCAGCGCCGCCGGGACAGGGCTAAACTATGGCTACACCTTC.

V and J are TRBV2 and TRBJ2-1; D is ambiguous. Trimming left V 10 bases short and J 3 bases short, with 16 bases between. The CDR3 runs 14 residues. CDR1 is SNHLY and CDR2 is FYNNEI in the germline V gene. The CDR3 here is CATTTTHYYNEQFF. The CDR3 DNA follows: TGTGCCACCACAACTACCCACTACTACAATGAGCAGTTCTTC.

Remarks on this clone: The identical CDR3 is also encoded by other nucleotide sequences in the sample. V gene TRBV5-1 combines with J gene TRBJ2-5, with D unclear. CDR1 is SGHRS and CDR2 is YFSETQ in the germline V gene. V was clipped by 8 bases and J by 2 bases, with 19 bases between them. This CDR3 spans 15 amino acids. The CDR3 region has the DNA TGCGCCAGTAGCCCTTGGTTAAGCCGACAAGAGACCCAGTACTTC. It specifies CASSPWLSRQETQYF.

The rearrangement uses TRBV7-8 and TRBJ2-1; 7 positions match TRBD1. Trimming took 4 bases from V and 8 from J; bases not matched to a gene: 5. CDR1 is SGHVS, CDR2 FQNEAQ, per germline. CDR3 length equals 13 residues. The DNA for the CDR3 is TGTGCCAGCAGCTCGACAGGGTGGGATGAGCAGTTCTTC. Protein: CASSSTGWDEQFF.

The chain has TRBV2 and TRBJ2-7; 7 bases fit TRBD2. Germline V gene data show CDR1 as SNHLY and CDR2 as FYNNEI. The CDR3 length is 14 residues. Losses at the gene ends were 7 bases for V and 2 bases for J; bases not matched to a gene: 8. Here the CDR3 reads CASIQRGGAYEQYF. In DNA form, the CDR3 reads TGTGCCAGCATCCAAAGGGGAGGGGCCTACGAGCAGTACTTC.

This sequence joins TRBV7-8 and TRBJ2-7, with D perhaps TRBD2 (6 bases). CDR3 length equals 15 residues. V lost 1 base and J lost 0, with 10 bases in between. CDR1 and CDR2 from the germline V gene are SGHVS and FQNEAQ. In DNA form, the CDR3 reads TGTGCCAGCAGCTTAGGCGACGGGAGCTCCTACGAGCAGTACTTC. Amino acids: CASSLGDGSSYEQYF.

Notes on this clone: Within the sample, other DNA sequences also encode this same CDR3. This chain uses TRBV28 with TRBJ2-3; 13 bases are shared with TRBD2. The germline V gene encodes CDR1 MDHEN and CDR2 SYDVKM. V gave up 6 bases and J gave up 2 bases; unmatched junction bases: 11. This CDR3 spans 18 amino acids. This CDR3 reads CASSFNGLAGVPTDTQYF. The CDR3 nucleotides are TGTGCCAGCAGCTTTAACGGACTAGCGGGAGTCCCCACAGATACGCAGTATTTT.

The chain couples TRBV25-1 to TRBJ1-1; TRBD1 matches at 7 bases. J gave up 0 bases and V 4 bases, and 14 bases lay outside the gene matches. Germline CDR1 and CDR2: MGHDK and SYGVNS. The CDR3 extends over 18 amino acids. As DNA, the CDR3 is TGTGCCAGCAGTGCCAAGTGGACAGGAGCTTATATGAACACTGAAGCTTTCTTT. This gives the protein CASSAKWTGAYMNTEAFF.

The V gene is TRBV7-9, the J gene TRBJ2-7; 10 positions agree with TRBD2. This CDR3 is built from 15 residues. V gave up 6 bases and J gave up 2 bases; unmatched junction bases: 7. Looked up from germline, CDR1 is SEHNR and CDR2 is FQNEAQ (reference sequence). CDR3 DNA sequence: TGTGCCAGCAGTCCCGGGACTAGCGCTACCTACGAGCAGTACTTC. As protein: CASSPGTSATYEQYF.

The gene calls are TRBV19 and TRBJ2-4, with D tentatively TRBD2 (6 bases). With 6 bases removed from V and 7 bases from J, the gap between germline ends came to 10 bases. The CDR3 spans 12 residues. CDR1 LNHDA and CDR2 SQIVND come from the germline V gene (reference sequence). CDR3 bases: TGTGCCAGTAGAACCGGAGGGAACATTCAGTACTTC. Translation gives CASRTGGNIQYF.

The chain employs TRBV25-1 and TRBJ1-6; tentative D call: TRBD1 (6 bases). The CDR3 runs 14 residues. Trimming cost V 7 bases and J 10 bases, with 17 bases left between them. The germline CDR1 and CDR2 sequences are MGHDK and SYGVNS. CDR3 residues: CASTGQTWNSPLHF. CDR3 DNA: TGTGCCAGCACCGGACAGACTTGGAACTCACCCCTCCACTTT.

CDR3 bases: TGTGCCAGTAGTATAGATTTCCCCGGCACAGATACGCAGTATTTT. Translation gives CASSIDFPGTDTQYF. V gene TRBV19 combines with J gene TRBJ2-3; D remains ambiguous. Germline CDR1 is LNHDA and CDR2 is SQIVND (reference sequence). The CDR3 totals 15 residues. Trimming took off 0 bases at V and 1 base at J, with 8 bases between the two ends.

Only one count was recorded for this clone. The CDR3 is CASSLSPAGYPYNEQFF. CDR3 nucleotide sequence: TGTGCCAGCAGCTTAAGCCCGGCGGGATACCCCTACAATGAGCAGTTCTTC. The rearrangement links TRBV7-6 to TRBJ2-1; perhaps TRBD2 as D (6 bases). V was clipped by 2 bases and J by 2 bases, with 16 bases between them. Germline V CDR1 and CDR2: SGHVS, FNYEAQ. The CDR3 loop spans 17 amino acids. Filled out from reference TRBV7-6 and TRBJ2-1, the complete variable domain reads GAGVSQSPRYKVTKRGQDVALRCDPISGHVSLYWYRQALGQGPEFLTYFNYEAQQDKSGLPNDRFSAERPEGSISTLTIQRTEQRDSAMYRCASSLSPAGYPYNEQFFGPGTRLTVL.

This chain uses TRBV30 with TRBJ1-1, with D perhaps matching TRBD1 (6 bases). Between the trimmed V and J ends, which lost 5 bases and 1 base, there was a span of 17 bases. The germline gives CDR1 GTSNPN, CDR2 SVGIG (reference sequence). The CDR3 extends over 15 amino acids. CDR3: CAWFGTTGWNTEAFF. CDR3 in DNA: TGTGCCTGGTTTGGGACCACAGGGTGGAACACTGAAGCTTTCTTT.

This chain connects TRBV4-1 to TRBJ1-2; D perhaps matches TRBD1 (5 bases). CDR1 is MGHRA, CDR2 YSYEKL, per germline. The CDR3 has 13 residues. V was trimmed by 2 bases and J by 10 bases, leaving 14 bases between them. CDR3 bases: TGCGCCAGCAGCCAAATTAGCAGGGAGGCCTACACCTTC. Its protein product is CASSQISREAYTF.

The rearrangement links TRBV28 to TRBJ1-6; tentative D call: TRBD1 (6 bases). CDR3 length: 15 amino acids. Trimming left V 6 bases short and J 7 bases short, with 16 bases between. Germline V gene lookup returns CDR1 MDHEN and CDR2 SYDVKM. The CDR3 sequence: CASRLEAGVNSPLHF. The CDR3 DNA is TGTGCCAGCAGGTTGGAGGCAGGGGTGAATTCACCCCTCCACTTT.

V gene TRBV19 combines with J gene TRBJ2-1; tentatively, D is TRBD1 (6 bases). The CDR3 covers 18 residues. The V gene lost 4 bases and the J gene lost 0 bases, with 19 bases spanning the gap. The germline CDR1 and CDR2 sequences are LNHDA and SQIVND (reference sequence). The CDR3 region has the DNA TGTGCCAGTAGTACTCCCCGGGACACGAAATCCTCCTACAATGAGCAGTTCTTC. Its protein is CASSTPRDTKSSYNEQFF.